This TCR beta chain was profiled in a study of cytotoxic CD8 clonotypes in ibrutinib-treated CLL. This clone showed up just a few times. The protocol was immunoSEQ multiplex PCR, while the TCRdb copy is restricted to in-frame clones and leaves out a portion. Among fewer than 400,000 clones listed, roughly 71% were seen once. CDR1 and CDR2 (germline): SGHRS, YFSETQ. The CDR3 runs to 15 residues. V lost 1 base, J lost 0 bases, and 11 bases lay in between. This sequence originates from a human donor with chronic lymphocytic leukemia. The V and J genes are TRBV5-1 and TRBJ2-7; weak D call: TRBD2 (5 bases). Specimen: PBMCs, collected after 36 months of ibrutinib treatment. CDR3 DNA sequence: TGCGCCAGCAGCTTGCGACCAAGCGGCTCCTACGAGCAGTACTTC. As protein: CASSLRPSGSYEQYF. Full variable domain (outside the CDR3, taken from reference TRBV5-1 and TRBJ2-7): KAGVTQTPRYLIKTRGQQVTLSCSPISGHRSVSWYQQTPGQGLQFLFEYFSETQRNKGNFPGRFSGRQFSNSRSEMNVSTLELGDSALYLCASSLRPSGSYEQYFGPGTRLTVT.